These 29 T cell receptor beta chains share one sample of origin, sequenced in a study of early T cells in non-severe SARS-CoV-2 infection. TCRdb independently ran MiXCR on the 5' RACE reads; one entry per CDR3 protein. The table has around 84,000 distinct CDR3 sequences, around 9.3% seen once. The material was whole blood, obtained at baseline. The receptor set was obtained from an adult who was a healthcare worker with PCR-confirmed SARS-CoV-2 infection or an uninfected control (not recorded which).

V usage is TRBV20-1 and J usage is TRBJ1-5; 7 nucleotides match TRBD1. Germline loops: CDR1 DFQATT, CDR2 SNEGSKA (reference sequence). The length of the CDR3 is 13 residues. J gave up 7 bases and V 3 bases, and 6 bases lay outside the gene matches. The CDR3 here is CSASEGALQPQHF. The CDR3 coding sequence is TGCAGTGCTAGTGAGGGGGCTCTCCAGCCCCAGCATTTT.

This clonotype was seen at least ten times. The CDR3: CASSPWAGETDTQYF. DNA for the CDR3: TGTGCCAGCAGCCCCTGGGCAGGGGAAACAGATACGCAGTATTTT. The rearrangement links TRBV5-4 to TRBJ2-3, with D possibly being TRBD1 (6 bases). V lost 4 bases, J lost 3 bases, and 15 bases lay in between. Germline CDR1 and CDR2: SGHNT and YYREEE (reference sequence). The CDR3 covers 15 residues.

This clonotype occurred many times. The rearrangement joins TRBV19 to TRBJ2-7; 10 bases align to TRBD1. The CDR3 consists of 14 residues. V gave up 6 bases and J gave up 3 bases; unmatched junction bases: 5. CDR1 and CDR2 (germline): LNHDA, SQIVND (reference sequence). CDR3 DNA sequence: TGTGCCAGTAGCCTGGGACAGGGGATCTACGAGCAGTACTTC. This translates into CASSLGQGIYEQYF.

In its sample, this clonotype was seen a few times. The chain is built from TRBV5-4 and TRBJ2-3; weak D call: TRBD2 (6 bases). The CDR3 totals 15 residues. The V gene's germline CDR1 is SGHNT and CDR2 YYREEE (reference sequence). Trimming took 4 bases from V and 2 from J, leaving 14 bases between them. As DNA, the CDR3 is TGTGCCAGCAGCCGATGGGACTCCAACACAGATACGCAGTATTTT. Its protein is CASSRWDSNTDTQYF.

This clonotype occurred many times. The rearrangement joins TRBV7-9 to TRBJ1-2; D is undetermined. Trimming took off 6 bases at V and 6 bases at J, with 11 bases between the two ends. Germline CDR1 reads SEHNR; CDR2 reads FQNEAQ (reference sequence). There are 12 residues in the CDR3. DNA of the CDR3: TGTGCCAGCAGATTAACCGGGGATGGCTACACCTTC. Protein: CASRLTGDGYTF. The full variable domain, its missing parts supplied by reference TRBV7-9 and TRBJ1-2, is DTGVSQNPRHKITKRGQNVTFRCDPISEHNRLYWYRQTLGQGPEFLTYFQNEAQLEKSRLLSDRFSAERPKGSFSTLEIQRTEQGDSAMYLCASRLTGDGYTFGSGTRLTVV.

The chain couples TRBV10-2 to TRBJ2-5; tentative D call: TRBD1 (6 bases). This CDR3 has 12 amino acids. Per the germline V gene, CDR1 is WSHSY and CDR2 is SAAADI. V lost 3 bases and J lost 6, with 8 bases in between. This CDR3 is CASSDRGKTQYF. The CDR3 region has the DNA TGCGCCAGCAGTGACAGGGGAAAGACCCAGTACTTC.

This clonotype turned up a few times. The rearrangement links TRBV27 to TRBJ2-1, with TRBD1 identical over 7 bases. CDR1 is MNHEY, CDR2 SMNVEV, per germline (reference sequence). V was pared by 7 bases and J by 3 bases, with 6 bases of the junction left unmatched. The CDR3 length is 14 residues. CDR3 in DNA: TGTGCCAGCACCCGGGCAGGGGGCTACAATGAGCAGTTCTTC. It encodes CASTRAGGYNEQFF.

This clonotype has ten or more counts. The DNA of the CDR3 is TGTGCCAGCAGCCAATGGACTAGTCTCGGTGAGCAGTTCTTC. Its translation: CASSQWTSLGEQFF. The rearrangement joins TRBV9 to TRBJ2-1; TRBD2 matches 7 bases. The CDR3 loop spans 14 amino acids. After removal of 4 bases from V and 9 bases from J, the junction contained 10 bases not matched to a gene. CDR1 SGDLS and CDR2 YYNGEE come from the germline V gene.

The rearrangement joins TRBV12-3 or TRBV12-4 to TRBJ2-2; D ambiguous. The CDR3 extends over 13 amino acids. V was cut by 8 bases and J by 1 base, with 8 bases left in between. In DNA form, the CDR3 reads TGTGCCAGCTATAGAGGGAACACCGGGGAGCTGTTTTTT. Protein: CASYRGNTGELFF.

This clonotype came up many times. The chain couples TRBV4-1 to TRBJ2-6; D is perhaps TRBD2 (7 bases). The germline gives CDR1 MGHRA, CDR2 YSYEKL. CDR3 size: 20 residues. V was trimmed by 0 bases and J by 2 bases, leaving 20 bases between them. CDR3 amino acids: CASSQEGRGGGQAGANVLTF. CDR3 DNA sequence: TGCGCCAGCAGCCAAGAAGGGCGTGGGGGGGGACAAGCTGGGGCCAACGTCCTGACTTTC.

The chain links TRBV11-2 to TRBJ2-7, with TRBD2 identical over 12 bases. Looked up from germline, CDR1 is SGHAT and CDR2 is FQNNGV. This CDR3 has 16 residues. Germline trimming cut 5 bases from V and 2 bases from J; bases unmatched to any gene: 7. The DNA for the CDR3 is TGTGCCAGCAGCAAATCTAGCGGGAGGGTTCCCTACGAGCAGTACTTC. This sequence encodes CASSKSSGRVPYEQYF.

V is TRBV2 and J is TRBJ2-1; TRBD1 might be the D (6 bases). Germline lookup yields CDR1 SNHLY and CDR2 FYNNEI. V was cut by 8 bases and J by 2 bases, with 16 bases left in between. The CDR3 totals 15 residues. CDR3 coding DNA: TGTGCCAGCCTAGAACAGGGATTGACCTACAATGAGCAGTTCTTC. This translates into CASLEQGLTYNEQFF.

This clonotype was seen many times. The chain employs TRBV20-1 and TRBJ2-4; no clear D gene. This CDR3 has 14 residues. The germline CDR1 and CDR2 sequences are DFQATT and SNEGSKA (reference sequence). V lost 6 bases and J lost 0, with 12 bases in between. The CDR3 bases are TGCAGTGCCCAATTCTCCGTAGCCAAAAACATTCAGTACTTC. This translates into CSAQFSVAKNIQYF.

This clonotype came up a few times. The chain uses TRBV12-3 or TRBV12-4 and TRBJ2-7; D may be TRBD1 (6 bases). V lost 5 bases, J lost 7 bases, and 18 bases lay in between. This CDR3 is built from 14 residues. The CDR3 DNA follows: TGTGCCAGCAGTCGAATGAACAGGGCCCGGGAGCAGTACTTC. Translation gives CASSRMNRAREQYF.

In its sample, this clonotype was seen a few times. This chain links TRBV18 with TRBJ2-6; D call uncertain. The germline gives CDR1 KGHSH, CDR2 LQKENI. Trimming shortened V by 6 bases and J by 5 bases, and 5 bases separated the two germline ends. CDR3 length: 12 amino acids. The CDR3 spells CASSLRANVLTF. The CDR3 nucleotides read TGTGCCAGCTCGCTACGGGCCAACGTCCTGACTTTC. Full variable domain (rest looked up from reference TRBV18 and TRBJ2-6): NAGVMQNPRHLVRRRGQEARLRCSPMKGHSHVYWYRQLPEEGLKFMVYLQKENIIDESGMPKERFSAEFPKEGPSILRIQQVVRGDSAAYFCASSLRANVLTFGAGSRLTVL.

V is TRBV7-6 and J is TRBJ2-2; 12 bases line up with TRBD2. V trimming: 1 base; J trimming: 2 bases; junction bases outside the gene matches: 5. The CDR3 has 18 residues. Germline-derived CDR1 and CDR2 are SGHVS and FNYEAQ. CDR3 nucleotide sequence: TGTGCCAGCAGCTTAGGACTAGCGGGAGTTTCCAACACCGGGGAGCTGTTTTTT. This codes for CASSLGLAGVSNTGELFF.

This clonotype was recorded many times. CDR3 in amino acids: CASSARQGIMQYF. As DNA, the CDR3 is TGTGCCAGCAGCGCCAGACAGGGAATAATGCAGTACTTC. The chain uses TRBV7-6 and TRBJ2-7; 7 bases match TRBD1. CDR1 is SGHVS and CDR2 is FNYEAQ in the germline V gene. V shed 5 bases and J 9 bases; nucleotides not matched to a gene: 10. The CDR3 loop spans 13 amino acids.

The J gene is TRBJ1-1, the V gene TRBV7-9; D remains unclear. CDR1 and CDR2 from the germline V gene are SEHNR and FQNEAQ (reference sequence). This CDR3 is 13 amino acids long. Trimming took 0 bases from V and 9 from J, leaving 11 bases between them. The CDR3 spells CASSLAGPRKAFF. CDR3 coding DNA: TGTGCCAGCAGCTTAGCTGGACCCCGGAAAGCTTTCTTT. Variable domain in full (rest from reference TRBV7-9 and TRBJ1-1): DTGVSQNPRHKITKRGQNVTFRCDPISEHNRLYWYRQTLGQGPEFLTYFQNEAQLEKSRLLSDRFSAERPKGSFSTLEIQRTEQGDSAMYLCASSLAGPRKAFFGQGTRLTVV.

This clonotype was seen repeatedly, ten times or more. The chain carries TRBV25-1 and TRBJ2-5; D perhaps matches TRBD1 (6 bases). The CDR3 totals 14 residues. V was clipped by 6 bases and J by 5 bases, with 16 bases between them. Germline CDR1 and CDR2: MGHDK and SYGVNS. The CDR3 loop is CASRGDTRVETQYF. The CDR3 DNA follows: TGTGCCAGCAGGGGGGACACGCGGGTCGAGACCCAGTACTTC.

On this clonotype: A much larger clone is a single base away; this may be a read error. The J gene is TRBJ2-2, the V gene TRBV7-9; D uncertain. The CDR3 extends over 13 amino acids. V gave up 4 bases and J gave up 3 bases, with 6 bases separating them. Germline V CDR1 and CDR2: SEHNR, FQNEAQ (reference sequence). The DNA of the CDR3 is TGTGCCAGCAGCTACCGGTACACCGGGGAGCTGTTTTTT. It yields the protein CASSYRYTGELFF. Together with reference TRBV7-9 and TRBJ2-2, the CDR3 gives the full variable domain: DTGVSQNPRHKITKRGQNVTFRCDPISEHNRLYWYRQTLGQGPEFLTYFQNEAQLEKSRLLSDRFSAERPKGSFSTLEIQRTEQGDSAMYLCASSYRYTGELFFGEGSRLTVL.

This clonotype was found a few times. This CDR3 reads CASSYSSTGTRYTQYF. In nucleotides, the CDR3 is TGTGCCAGCAGTTACAGCTCCACCGGGACTAGGTATACGCAGTATTTT. The chain recombines TRBV6-2 or TRBV6-3 with TRBJ2-3; TRBD2 matches at 8 bases. This CDR3 contains 16 residues. Germline V gives CDR1 MNHEY, CDR2 SVGEGT. Unmatched junction bases numbered 11, after V lost 2 bases and J lost 7 bases.

This clonotype came up many times. V usage is TRBV2 and J usage is TRBJ2-3; D might be TRBD1 (6 bases). Germline assignment: CDR1 SNHLY and CDR2 FYNNEI. Trimming removed 6 bases at V and 4 bases at J, with 17 bases between. There are 15 residues in the CDR3. CDR3 nucleotides: TGTGCCAGCAGAGACACAGGGACGGATTCAGATACGCAGTATTTT. Translating gives CASRDTGTDSDTQYF.

The rearrangement links TRBV30 to TRBJ2-5, with no clear D. Trimming shortened V by 3 bases and J by 6 bases, and 14 bases separated the two germline ends. CDR1 and CDR2 from the germline V gene are GTSNPN and SVGIG (reference sequence). This CDR3 is built from 13 residues. The CDR3 sequence is CAWRVPSVQTQYF. CDR3 DNA sequence: TGTGCCTGGAGGGTGCCCAGCGTGCAGACCCAGTACTTC. The full variable domain, its missing parts supplied by reference TRBV30 and TRBJ2-5, is SQTIHQWPATLVQPVGSPLSLECTVEGTSNPNLYWYRQAAGRGLQLLFYSVGIGQISSEVPQNLSASRPQDRQFILSSKKLLLSDSGFYLCAWRVPSVQTQYFGPGTRLLVL.

This clonotype was seen only a few times. The chain recombines TRBV5-6 with TRBJ2-5; TRBD2 aligns across 11 bases. The germline V gene encodes CDR1 SGHDT and CDR2 YYEEEE. The CDR3 sequence is 13 residues long. V gave up 5 bases and J gave up 5 bases; unmatched junction bases: 2. The CDR3 DNA follows: TGTGCCAGCAGGTCTAGCGGGAGGGAGACCCAGTACTTC. Translating gives CASRSSGRETQYF.

This clonotype was picked up a small number of times. This chain joins TRBV7-6 and TRBJ2-3; D is possibly TRBD1 (6 bases). The CDR3 is 13 residues long. V was trimmed by 5 bases and J by 9 bases, leaving 15 bases between them. Germline lookup yields CDR1 SGHVS and CDR2 FNYEAQ. The CDR3 spells CASSARTEGTQYF. DNA of the CDR3: TGTGCCAGCAGCGCCCGGACAGAGGGCACGCAGTATTTT.

This clonotype was detected ten times or more. This chain links TRBV6-1 with TRBJ2-7; perhaps TRBD2 as D (5 bases). The CDR3 length is 13 residues. V was cut by 10 bases and J by 1 base, with 14 bases left in between. CDR1 is MNHNS, CDR2 SASEGT, per germline. The DNA of the CDR3 is TGTGCCACCCAAAGGACTCCGTCCTACGAGCAGTACTTC. It codes for CATQRTPSYEQYF.

This chain uses TRBV25-1 with TRBJ1-2, with a possible D match to TRBD1 (6 bases). Trimming stripped 6 bases from V and 4 bases from J, with 15 bases between. This CDR3 is 14 amino acids long. Germline assignment: CDR1 MGHDK and CDR2 SYGVNS. The DNA for the CDR3 is TGTGCCAGCAGCGGAGACAGGCCGGGCTATGGCTACACCTTC. This translates into CASSGDRPGYGYTF.

The CDR3 loop reads CSARDIRDSTNNEQFF. The CDR3 DNA follows: TGCAGTGCTAGAGATATACGGGATTCCACCAACAATGAGCAGTTCTTC. J is TRBJ2-1 and V is TRBV20-1; TRBD2 is a possible D gene (5 bases). CDR1 and CDR2 from the germline V gene are DFQATT and SNEGSKA (reference sequence). This CDR3 comprises 16 residues. V was trimmed by 0 bases and J by 5 bases, leaving 17 bases between them.

This clonotype was detected many times. V and J are TRBV12-3 or TRBV12-4 and TRBJ2-5; D might be TRBD1 (6 bases). Trimming shortened V by 2 bases and J by 5 bases, and 12 bases separated the two germline ends. The CDR3 is made up of 14 amino acids. The CDR3 sequence: CASSLSGAEETQYF. Here the CDR3 DNA reads TGTGCCAGCAGTTTATCAGGGGCCGAGGAGACCCAGTACTTC.